These T cell receptor beta chains were read from a single sample in a study of PD-1 blockade in classical Hodgkin lymphoma. The repertoire was sequenced with immunoSEQ multiplex PCR; TCRdb's copy has only in-frame clones and lacks some. The table lists about 98,000 clones, roughly 76% of them singletons, with approximately 15% in the top ten. Here the sequenced sample was peripheral blood mononuclear cells (PBMCs), taken before the second cycle of nivolumab. These receptors were obtained from a human donor with classical Hodgkin lymphoma. Each CDR3 is given with its conserved first and last residue. The order of the fields is clone size, D gene, J gene, V gene, CDR3 DNA, CDR3 protein. A D gene is named only where the DNA matches it firmly. Size tells how often a clone was seen (once, few, many) or the class of an expanded clone, and some rows leave it out.

>-|TRBD2|TRBJ2-7|TRBV5-1
TGCGCCAGCACCCCATGGACTAGCGGGAGTGGGTACGAGCAGTACTTC
CASTPWTSGSGYEQYF
>-|TRBD2|TRBJ2-5|TRBV7-3
TGTGCCAGCAGCTCTAGCGGGGGGGAGACCCAGTACTTC
CASSSSGGETQYF
>-|-|TRBJ2-3|TRBV21-1
TGTGCCAGCAGCAAAGAGGGCACAGTCCTTCTTCCCAACACAGATACGCAGTATTTT
CASSKEGTVLLPNTDTQYF
>-|-|TRBJ2-1|TRBV6-5
TGTGCCAGCGGACCCCAGAGGGGTAACAATGAGCAGTTCTTC
CASGPQRGNNEQFF
>-|-|TRBJ2-7|TRBV10-3
TGTGCCACCACTAAGGGTAGCTCCTACGAGCAGTACTTC
CATTKGSSYEQYF
>few|TRBD2|TRBJ2-1|TRBV14
TGTGCCAGCAGCCTGATAGCGGGAGGACGCGCCAATGAGCAGTTCTTC
CASSLIAGGRANEQFF
>-|TRBD1|TRBJ1-5|TRBV19
TGTGCCAGTAAACTCCGGGACAGGGGAAATCAGCCCCAGCATTTT
CASKLRDRGNQPQHF
>-|TRBD2|TRBJ2-1|TRBV4-2
TGTGCCAGCAGCCAAGAGGCAGGACTAGCGGTCGATGAGCGGCATGAGCAGTTCTTC
CASSQEAGLAVDERHEQFF
>few|-|TRBJ2-6|TRBV19
TGTGCCAGTAGTTTAGGGGCTGGGGCCAACGTCCTGACTTTC
CASSLGAGANVLTF
>-|TRBD2|TRBJ2-5|TRBV10-3
TGTGCCATCAGTGGGGGACTAGGCCAAGAGACCCAGTACTTC
CAISGGLGQETQYF
>-|TRBD1|TRBJ2-7|TRBV10-3
TGTGCCATCAGTTCCGGACAGGGGACCTACGAGCAGTACTTC
CAISSGQGTYEQYF
>-|-|TRBJ1-1|TRBV5-1
TGCGCCAGCAGCTTGGCCGGCAGGGGCGCCCGAGCTTTCTTT
CASSLAGRGARAFF
>-|-|TRBJ1-2|TRBV7-8
TGTGCCAGCAGCGAGGTAGTAGGCTATGGCTACACCTTC
CASSEVVGYGYTF
>-|-|TRBJ2-2|TRBV25-1
TGTGCCAGCAGTGGCACTTCAGGGGTGGGCGGGGAGCTGTTTTTT
CASSGTSGVGGELFF
>-|-|TRBJ1-1|TRBV10-3
TGTGCCATCAGTGAGCAGACGAACACTGAAGCTTTCTTT
CAISEQTNTEAFF
>-|-|TRBJ2-7|TRBV5-4
TGTGCCAGCAGCCCCGGGGGCATAGGCTCCTACGAGCAGTACTTC
CASSPGGIGSYEQYF
>-|-|TRBJ1-2|TRBV5-1
TGCGCCAGCAGCCCCCGACAGGCCCTTGGGAGGGGCTACACCTTC
CASSPRQALGRGYTF
>-|TRBD2|TRBJ2-1|TRBV5-1
TGCGCCAGCAGCTTGCCCCAAGCTGGCGGGGGTTACAATGAGCAGTTCTTC
CASSLPQAGGGYNEQFF
>-|TRBD1|TRBJ2-3|TRBV29-1
TGCAGCGTTGAAGATCGCAGCAGGGGGACAGATACGCAGTATTTT
CSVEDRSRGTDTQYF
>-|-|TRBJ2-5|TRBV6-1
TGTGCCAGCAGTGACCCCCCGGAGACCCAGTACTTC
CASSDPPETQYF
>-|TRBD2|TRBJ2-1|TRBV6-5
TGTGCCAGCAGACAACTAGCGGGAGTCAATGAGCAGTTCTTC
CASRQLAGVNEQFF
>-|-|TRBJ1-1|TRBV7-3
TGTGCCAGCAGCTTAAAATGGGGGAGGAGGAACACTGAAGCTTTCTTT
CASSLKWGRRNTEAFF
>-|TRBD1|TRBJ1-1|TRBV6-6
TGTGCCAGCAGTCCCCCCGGGACAGGGCGAACTGAAGCTTTCTTT
CASSPPGTGRTEAFF
>-|-|TRBJ2-5|TRBV2
TGTGCCAGCAGTGAAGGGTATTTCGGGCAAGAGACCCAGTACTTC
CASSEGYFGQETQYF
>-|-|TRBJ2-1|TRBV30
TGTGCCTGGAGTTGGAGCTCCCCCTACAATGAGCAGTTCTTC
CAWSWSSPYNEQFF
>-|-|TRBJ2-7|TRBV28
TGTGCCAGCAGTTTGGGGGGTCCCTACGAGCAGTACTTC
CASSLGGPYEQYF
>-|TRBD1|TRBJ2-7|TRBV27
TGTGCCAGCAGCTCCGGGACAGGGAAGACCTACGAGCAGTACTTC
CASSSGTGKTYEQYF
>once|-|TRBJ2-1|TRBV2
TGTGCCAGCAGAAAACTGGACAATGAGCAGTTCTTC
CASRKLDNEQFF
>-|TRBD2|TRBJ2-7|TRBV10-3
TGTGCCATCAGCCCCAGGGAGGGTGGCGAGCAGTACTTC
CAISPREGGEQYF
>-|-|TRBJ1-1|TRBV29-1
TGCAGCTCGGACGGACCGAACACTGAAGCTTTCTTT
CSSDGPNTEAFF
>-|-|TRBJ1-1|TRBV10-3
TGTGCCATCAGTGCGAGCCTAAGGGACACTGAAGCTTTCTTT
CAISASLRDTEAFF